This T cell receptor beta chain was identified in a study of T-cell reconstitution after alpha-beta-depleted transplantation in children. This CDR3 has 16 residues. CDR1 and CDR2 from the germline V gene are MNHEY and SMNVEV (reference sequence). The V end lost 3 bases, the J end lost 4 bases, and 18 bases lay between the germline ends. Molecular barcoding with unique molecular identifiers was used for the TCRbeta library. One entry per CDR3 protein, called by TCRdb with MiXCR from the PCR reads. Of fewer than 250,000 distinct CDR3 sequences in the sample, roughly a sixth were seen once. In regard to this clonotype: Antigen: not known.

The study, taken as a whole, reports: The origin of alpha-beta T cells about two months after transplant was reportedly several hundred expanded graft clones. A year post-transplant, T-cell counts and diversity derived mostly from newly produced T cells. After transplant, high TCRbeta diversity at day 60 in some patients arose from surviving recipient T cells and thymic progenitors.

The origin of this receptor is a male patient aged 2 to 9 who had a stem cell transplant for acute lymphoblastic leukemia, so the T cells may come from the graft donor. The chain has TRBV27 and TRBJ2-5; D is perhaps TRBD2 (6 bases). The sequencing used PBMCs, mostly from graft donor cells, collected 360 days after TCRalphabeta/CD19-depleted stem cell transplant. The CDR3 here is CASSFSSLASGETQYF. The CDR3 DNA follows: TGTGCCAGCAGTTTCTCCTCACTAGCATCAGGAGAGACCCAGTACTTC.